These T cell receptor beta chains were read from a single sample in a study of graft-versus-host responses after intestinal transplantation. This table comes from immunoSEQ multiplex PCR, and its TCRdb copy is limited to in-frame clones, with some not included. This sample has just over 14,000 clones, with around 94% found just once. This specimen consisted of PBMCs, obtained 9 days after transplant. These receptors were collected from a human patient who received an intestinal transplant, so some T cells may come from the graft donor. Each CDR3 is given with its conserved first and last residue. D genes are given only for firm matches. Clone size, where shown, is once, few, many, or a class for clones that have expanded.

>TRBJ2-3|TRBV7-9|-|TRBD1
TGTGCCAGCAGCCTGGGACAGGGGGGGACAGATACGCAGTATTTT
CASSLGQGGTDTQYF
>TRBJ2-3|TRBV7-8|once|-
TGTGCCAGCAGCCTTGGCGGCACAGATACGCAGTATTTT
CASSLGGTDTQYF
>TRBJ1-1|TRBV4-2|-|-
TGTGCCAGCAGCCGATTAGACGGACAAAACACTGAAGCTTTCTTT
CASSRLDGQNTEAFF
>TRBJ2-1|TRBV19|-|TRBD2
TGTGCCAGTAGTATTTCGGGAGGGCCTTATGAGCAGTTCTTC
CASSISGGPYEQFF
>TRBJ1-3|TRBV7-6|-|-
TGTGCCAGCAGCCTCCTCGGGGCGAACCCGGAAAACACCATATATTTT
CASSLLGANPENTIYF
>TRBJ2-4|TRBV21-1|-|-
TGTGCCAGCAGCCCTCACAGGGGAAAACTAGCCAAAAACATTCAGTACTTC
CASSPHRGKLAKNIQYF
>TRBJ2-1|TRBV7-8|-|-
TGTGCCAGCAGCCCCCATTTTAGTAAGAATGAGCAGTTCTTC
CASSPHFSKNEQFF
>TRBJ1-5|TRBV28|once|TRBD1
TGTGCCAGCAGCCCCGGGACAGGAAAGCCCCAGCATTTT
CASSPGTGKPQHF
>TRBJ2-1|TRBV7-6|-|-
TGTGCCAGCAGCTTAGGCGGCGGGTACAATGAGCAGTTCTTC
CASSLGGGYNEQFF
>TRBJ2-6|TRBV13|-|-
TGTGCCAGCAGCTTAAGGAAAACTGGGGCCAACGTCCTGACTTTC
CASSLRKTGANVLTF
>TRBJ2-7|TRBV4-1|-|TRBD2
TGCGCCAGCAGCCCCGGCGGGGGTGGGTACGAGCAGTACTTC
CASSPGGGGYEQYF
>TRBJ1-1|TRBV7-8|-|-
TGTGCCAGCAGCTTAGGGCGGGGGGGGAACACTGAAGCTTTCTTT
CASSLGRGGNTEAFF
>TRBJ1-2|TRBV6-5|-|-
TGTGCCAGCACAAATCAGGGCTACCAAAGGGGCTACACCTTC
CASTNQGYQRGYTF
>TRBJ2-1|TRBV7-6|once|-
TGTGCCAGCAGCTTTGATAGGGGGAGCTCCTACAATGAGCAGTTCTTC
CASSFDRGSSYNEQFF
>TRBJ2-7|TRBV28|-|TRBD2
TGTGCCAGCAGCCCCCAAAGCGGGGGGGTCTACGAGCAGTACTTC
CASSPQSGGVYEQYF
>TRBJ2-2|TRBV19|-|-
TGTGCCAGTAGTATAGCCTACACCGGGGAGCTGTTTTTT
CASSIAYTGELFF
>TRBJ1-1|TRBV6-5|-|TRBD1
TGTGCCATCGGATCGGGACAGAGGATGGAAGCTTTCTTT
CAIGSGQRMEAFF
>TRBJ2-1|TRBV4-1|-|-
TGCGCCAGCAGCCAAGATTTGAGTGAGCAGTTCTTC
CASSQDLSEQFF
>TRBJ2-3|TRBV11-2|-|-
TGTGCCAGCAGCTTAAGCCCGATAACTAGCACAGATACGCAGTATTTT
CASSLSPITSTDTQYF
>TRBJ2-1|TRBV5-1|-|-
TGCGCCAGCATGTTGGGGGAGTGGGGGTGGATAAACAATGAGCAGTTCTTC
CASMLGEWGWINNEQFF
>TRBJ2-1|TRBV4-1|-|TRBD2
TGCGCCAGCAGCCAAGAAGGCCCCTTTTCGAGTAGCGGGAGTTCGAAGTACAATGAGCAGTTCTTC
CASSQEGPFSSSGSSKYNEQFF
>TRBJ1-1|TRBV27|-|-
TGTGCCAGCAGTTTTACAGGGAAGAACACTGAAGCTTTCTTT
CASSFTGKNTEAFF
>TRBJ2-7|TRBV2|-|-
TGTGCCAGCAGTGCCCTAGGGGGGGACGAGCAGTACTTC
CASSALGGDEQYF
>TRBJ1-4|TRBV5-1|few|TRBD1
TGCGCCAGCAGCCTGGGACAGCGGGGAAATGAAAAACTGTTTTTT
CASSLGQRGNEKLFF
>TRBJ2-3|TRBV7-3|-|-
TGTGCCAGCAGCCAGGAGGGGGCTGGCACAGATACGCAGTATTTT
CASSQEGAGTDTQYF
>TRBJ2-1|TRBV2|-|-
TGTGCCGGAATTAGCGGCTACAATGAGCAGTTCTTC
CAGISGYNEQFF
>TRBJ2-7|TRBV9|-|-
TGTGCCAGCAGCGTGTCCGGGATCTCCTACGAGCAGTACTTC
CASSVSGISYEQYF
>TRBJ1-6|TRBV7-9|once|-
TGTGCCAGCAGCTTTTACACGGGCGACAGGTCCTCCAGGGATTCACCCCTCCACTTT
CASSFYTGDRSSRDSPLHF
>TRBJ2-2|TRBV15|-|-
TGTGCCATCCCGACCGGGGAGCTGTTTTTT
CAIPTGELFF
>TRBJ2-1|TRBV5-6|-|-
TGTGCCAGCAGCTCGGCCTTGAGGGCTGAGCAGTTCTTC
CASSSALRAEQFF
>TRBJ2-3|TRBV10-2|-|-
TGCGCCAGCAGTGCGGTAGCGTCCACAGATACGCAGTATTTT
CASSAVASTDTQYF
>TRBJ1-2|TRBV30|-|-
TGTGCCTGGAGGCCAGCGGGCTGGGGCTACACCTTC
CAWRPAGWGYTF
>TRBJ2-1|TRBV6-1|-|-
TGTGCCAGCAGTGAAGGGTCCCAGGCTGGCCAGCAGTTCTTC
CASSEGSQAGQQFF
>TRBJ1-2|TRBV27|-|-
TGTGCCAGCAGTTTCTCGGGGTATGGCTACACCTTC
CASSFSGYGYTF
>TRBJ2-7|TRBV6-4|-|-
TGTGCCAGCAGCGGGACGGACCTAGAGTCCGAGCAGTACTTC
CASSGTDLESEQYF
>TRBJ1-1|TRBV27|-|-
TGTGCCAGCAGCTGGGGCCTGGACACTGAAGCTTTCTTT
CASSWGLDTEAFF
>TRBJ2-7|TRBV28|-|-
TGTGCCAGCAGTGCGGCGCGGGGCTACGAGCAGTACTTC
CASSAARGYEQYF
>TRBJ2-5|TRBV7-9|-|-
TGTGCCAGCAGCCAGGGACGTGAGACCCAGTACTTC
CASSQGRETQYF
>TRBJ2-7|TRBV5-8|-|TRBD2
TGTGCCAGCAGCTCTCGACTAGCGGAAAACTACGAGCAGTACTTC
CASSSRLAENYEQYF
>TRBJ1-1|TRBV6-1|-|-
TGTGCCAGCAGTGATTGGGACGCTGAAGCTTTCTTT
CASSDWDAEAFF
>TRBJ1-3|TRBV9|once|-
TGTGCCAGCAGCGTAGACGGGCAATCGTCTGGAAACACCATATATTTT
CASSVDGQSSGNTIYF
>TRBJ1-5|TRBV19|-|-
TGTGCCAGTAGCCACCGGGACGTCTATAGCAATCAGCCCCAGCATTTT
CASSHRDVYSNQPQHF
>TRBJ1-1|TRBV28|-|-
TGTGCCAGCACCCCCATGAGGACAGTGAAGAACACTGAAGCTTTCTTT
CASTPMRTVKNTEAFF
>TRBJ2-7|TRBV9|-|-
TGTGCCAGCAGCCCCCGTAGTCTGGGCGGCTACGAGCAGTACTTC
CASSPRSLGGYEQYF
>TRBJ1-2|TRBV25-1|-|TRBD1
TGTGCCAGCAGTGAACAGGGGGCGTTCTATGGCTACACCTTC
CASSEQGAFYGYTF
>TRBJ2-2|TRBV9|-|TRBD1
TGTGCCAGCAGCGTCACCGGGACAGCACAGAACACCGGGGAGCTGTTTTTT
CASSVTGTAQNTGELFF
>TRBJ2-1|TRBV18|-|-
TGTGCCAGCTCCCCCGGGGAGAGCTCCTACAATGAGCAGTTCTTC
CASSPGESSYNEQFF
>TRBJ2-5|TRBV20-1|-|-
TGCAGTGCTAGAGTAGCGCGGACCCAGTACTTC
CSARVARTQYF